The 13 T cell receptor beta chains below were found in one sample sequenced in a study of blood T cell repertoires in COVID-19. The table came from immunoSEQ multiplex PCR; TCRdb's copy has only in-frame clones and leaves some out. The table lists about 250,000 clones, 65% to 90% of them singletons. Sequencing was carried out using peripheral blood. These receptors all come from a woman older than 75 with active or convalescent COVID-19.

The rearrangement joins TRBV7-9 to TRBJ1-5; tentative D call: TRBD1 (6 bases). Germline V gives CDR1 SEHNR, CDR2 FQNEAQ (reference sequence). Trimming removed 5 bases at V and 0 bases at J, with 11 bases between. This CDR3 is 15 amino acids long. CDR3 amino acids: CASSPQGGSNQPQHF. The CDR3 coding sequence is TGTGCCAGCAGCCCACAAGGGGGTAGCAATCAGCCCCAGCATTTT.

The chain's CDR3 is CASSLGLGTGKETQYF. The CDR3 DNA is TGTGCCAGCAGCTTGGGTTTGGGGACAGGGAAAGAGACCCAGTACTTC. The chain joins TRBV5-6 to TRBJ2-5; 9 bases are a match to TRBD1. The CDR3 covers 16 residues. V dropped 0 bases and J dropped 3; count of bases not matched to a gene: 6. The germline CDR1 and CDR2 sequences are SGHDT and YYEEEE.

V usage is TRBV18 and J usage is TRBJ2-7, with a possible D match to TRBD1 (6 bases). From germline, CDR1 is KGHSH and CDR2 LQKENI. The V and J ends lost 6 bases and 5 bases respectively, with 20 bases between them. The CDR3 is made up of 15 amino acids. The CDR3 DNA reads TGTGCCAGCTCCCCGAACCAACAGGGTCTCAACGAGCAGTACTTC. Translating gives CASSPNQQGLNEQYF.

V usage is TRBV6-4 and J usage is TRBJ2-1; TRBD2 might be the D (6 bases). Trimming removed 2 bases from V and 2 bases from J, with 19 bases in between. This CDR3 is built from 18 residues. Germline V gene sequence: CDR1 MRHNA, CDR2 SNTAGT. For the CDR3, the DNA is TGTGCCAGCAGTGACGCCGGGGGACTTACCTTTGCCTACAATGAGCAGTTCTTC. This encodes CASSDAGGLTFAYNEQFF.

The chain links TRBV11-2 to TRBJ2-7, with 8 bases matching TRBD2. This CDR3 comprises 17 residues. The germline V gene has CDR1 SGHAT and CDR2 FQNNGV. After removal of 1 base from V and 2 bases from J, the junction contained 10 bases not matched to a gene. CDR3 DNA: TGTGCCAGCAGCTTAGGCCGAGCGGGGGAATTTCCCTACGAGCAGTACTTC. Translation gives CASSLGRAGEFPYEQYF.

The chain has TRBV6-2 or TRBV6-3 and TRBJ2-5, with TRBD1 as a possible D gene (6 bases). V gave up 6 bases and J gave up 4 bases, with 9 bases separating them. This CDR3 contains 12 residues. Germline-derived CDR1 and CDR2 are MNHEY and SVGEGT. The CDR3: CASSIQGETQYF. The CDR3 DNA reads as TGTGCCAGCAGCATACAGGGAGAGACCCAGTACTTC.

The rearrangement uses TRBV5-1 and TRBJ1-1, with D perhaps TRBD1 (6 bases). CDR1 is SGHRS, CDR2 YFSETQ, per germline. This CDR3 is built from 16 residues. The V end lost 3 bases, the J end lost 2 bases, and 17 bases lay between the germline ends. CDR3 coding DNA: TGCGCCAGCAGCTCGGACAGTAGGGCCCGAAACACTGAAGCTTTCTTT. Translating gives CASSSDSRARNTEAFF.

The chain joins TRBV5-1 to TRBJ2-3; tentatively, D is TRBD1 (6 bases). V was clipped by 0 bases and J by 1 base, with 12 bases between them. This CDR3 is built from 16 residues. From germline, CDR1 is SGHRS and CDR2 YFSETQ. CDR3 sequence (DNA): TGCGCCAGCAGCTTGGGAACAGGGATGGGCACAGATACGCAGTATTTT. Translation: CASSLGTGMGTDTQYF.

Here the CDR3 DNA reads TGTGCCAGTAATGGAGACAGGAGTACTAACTATGGCTACACCTTC. This gives the protein CASNGDRSTNYGYTF. The V and J genes are TRBV19 and TRBJ1-2; D possibly corresponds to TRBD1 (6 bases). Germline V gene sequence: CDR1 LNHDA, CDR2 SQIVND (reference sequence). The CDR3 is 15 amino acids. Deletions cut 7 bases from V and 0 bases from J, with 15 bases between.

The CDR3 here is CASSVGAIGGYTF. In nucleotides, the CDR3 is TGTGCCAGCAGCGTAGGGGCTATTGGTGGCTACACCTTC. The V and J genes are TRBV9 and TRBJ1-2; D is undetermined. V was shortened by 0 bases and J by 7 bases, with 10 bases between the two germline ends. Per germline, CDR1 SGDLS and CDR2 YYNGEE. This CDR3 contains 13 residues.

The chain uses TRBV28 and TRBJ1-5, with D maybe TRBD1 (5 bases). Per the germline V gene, CDR1 is MDHEN and CDR2 is SYDVKM. V shed 3 bases and J shed 5 bases, with 11 bases lying between them. This CDR3 is 14 amino acids long. CDR3 in DNA: TGTGCCAGCAGTTTGTTCGGGGGATATCAGCCCCAGCATTTT. It is translated as CASSLFGGYQPQHF.

The CDR3 sequence is CSASRGRVDEQFF. In nucleotides, the CDR3 is TGCAGTGCTAGTCGCGGGAGAGTCGATGAGCAGTTCTTC. The gene calls are TRBV20-1 and TRBJ2-1; 7 positions agree with TRBD2. Losses at the gene ends were 3 bases for V and 8 bases for J; bases not matched to a gene: 7. The CDR3 is 13 residues long. Germline CDR1 reads DFQATT; CDR2 reads SNEGSKA (reference sequence).

This clone has a single count. This chain connects TRBV24-1 to TRBJ1-2; perhaps TRBD1 as D (5 bases). Germline-derived CDR1 and CDR2 are KGHDR and SFDVKD. This CDR3 comprises 12 residues. V lost 9 bases and J 4 bases, leaving 11 bases between the germline ends. CDR3 bases: TGTGCCACCTTCGACAGAGGCTATGGCTACACCTTC. Protein sequence: CATFDRGYGYTF.